The 16 T cell receptor beta chains below all came from one sample that was sequenced in a study of OX40 agonist ivuxolimab in advanced cancers. This table comes from immunoSEQ multiplex PCR, and its TCRdb copy is limited to in-frame clones, with some not included. The sample shows some 74,000 clones, about four fifths of them seen only once. Here the sequenced sample was CD4+ or CD8+ T cells sorted from blood, taken in a trial of the OX40 agonist ivuxolimab. Receptors were obtained from an adult with an advanced solid tumor such as melanoma, head and neck, liver or kidney cancer.

This chain joins TRBV11-2 and TRBJ2-3; TRBD1 or TRBD2 may be the D gene (5 bases each). CDR3 length: 18 residues. In germline, CDR1 is SGHAT, CDR2 FQNNGV. V lost 0 bases and J lost 1, with 17 bases in between. CDR3 amino acids: CASSLDWWDLRGTDTQYF. DNA of the CDR3: TGTGCCAGCAGCTTAGATTGGTGGGACCTGAGGGGCACAGATACGCAGTATTTT.

The chain is built from TRBV19 and TRBJ1-1; 7 bases align to TRBD1. V shed 3 bases, J shed 7 bases, and the junction held 5 bases outside the gene matches. The germline gives CDR1 LNHDA, CDR2 SQIVND (reference sequence). The CDR3 is 13 amino acids. The CDR3 DNA sequence: TGTGCCAGTAGTATTGAAGACAGGGTTGAAGCTTTCTTT. Translated: CASSIEDRVEAFF.

This clone has just a few counts. The CDR3 reads CASTLSGEQFF. CDR3 in DNA: TGTGCCAGCACCTTATCGGGAGAGCAGTTCTTC. V and J are TRBV28 and TRBJ2-1; TRBD2 is a possible D gene (5 bases). CDR1 is MDHEN, CDR2 SYDVKM, per germline. This CDR3 has 11 amino acids. The V and J ends lost 7 bases and 10 bases respectively, with 11 bases between them.

The gene calls are TRBV28 and TRBJ1-1, with TRBD1 identical over 7 bases. In germline, CDR1 is MDHEN, CDR2 SYDVKM. V was clipped by 5 bases and J by 11 bases; unmatched bases: 5. This CDR3 has 11 amino acids. The DNA of the CDR3 is TGTGCCAGCAGTGAGAGGGGGCGCGCTTTCTTT. This translates into CASSERGRAFF.

In this sample, this clone turned up once. At one boundary the junction diverges from the germline segment, which might be a read error. The chain has TRBV7-2 and TRBJ2-7; perhaps TRBD2 as D (6 bases). From germline, CDR1 is SGHTA and CDR2 FQGNSA. This CDR3 region has 13 residues. The CDR3 nucleotides read TGTGCCAGCAGCTCCTCAAACCGGGACTTCGTCTTCTTC. It yields the protein CASSSSNRDFVFF. Full variable domain (missing parts from reference TRBV7-2 and TRBJ2-7): GAGVSQSPSNKVTEKGKDVELRCDPISGHTALYWYRQSLGQGLEFLIYFQGNSAPDKSGLPSDRFSAERTGGSVSTLTIQRTQQEDSAVYLCASSSSNRDFVFFGPGTRLTVT.

The CDR3 sequence: CASSDLAGTGSFYTF. The CDR3 DNA reads TGTGCCAGCAGCGACCTGGCCGGGACAGGGAGCTTTTACACCTTC. The chain has TRBV9 and TRBJ1-2; TRBD1 matches 9 bases. In germline, CDR1 is SGDLS, CDR2 YYNGEE. The CDR3 has 15 residues. The junction had 14 bases not matched to a gene; V was cut back by 3 bases and J by 11 bases. The full variable domain, its missing parts supplied by reference TRBV9 and TRBJ1-2, is DSGVTQTPKHLITATGQRVTLRCSPRSGDLSVYWYQQSLDQGLQFLIQYYNGEERAKGNILERFSAQQFPDLHSELNLSSLELGDSALYFCASSDLAGTGSFYTFGSGTRLTVV.

The chain is built from TRBV7-2 and TRBJ2-5, with 7 bases fitting TRBD2. The CDR3 contains 16 residues. V gave up 5 bases and J gave up 3 bases; unmatched junction bases: 12. The germline V gene encodes CDR1 SGHTA and CDR2 FQGNSA. The CDR3 nucleotides read TGTGCCAGCAGCCCGAACTTTGGCGGGGGAAAAGAGACCCAGTACTTC. Protein product: CASSPNFGGGKETQYF.

The chain uses TRBV7-9 and TRBJ2-7, with D hard to call. Germline CDR1 is SEHNR and CDR2 is FQNEAQ (reference sequence). V was trimmed by 5 bases and J by 4 bases, leaving 6 bases between them. This CDR3 spans 11 amino acids. In DNA form, the CDR3 reads TGTGCCAGCAGCCCTCTTTACGAGCAGTACTTC. Translating gives CASSPLYEQYF.

The chain couples TRBV6-5 to TRBJ2-2; tentative D call: TRBD1 (6 bases). V was clipped by 6 bases and J by 2 bases, with 13 bases between them. Germline V gene sequence: CDR1 MNHEY, CDR2 SVGAGI. The CDR3 sequence is 15 residues long. CDR3 sequence: CASRGRTENTGELFF. The CDR3 DNA reads TGTGCCAGCAGAGGGCGGACAGAAAACACCGGGGAGCTGTTTTTT.

This chain joins TRBV2 and TRBJ2-7; 9 bases agree with TRBD1. Losses at the gene ends were 10 bases for V and 1 base for J; bases not matched to a gene: 8. This CDR3 contains 14 residues. Germline V gene data show CDR1 as SNHLY and CDR2 as FYNNEI. CDR3 DNA sequence: TGTGCCAACACCCCGGGACAGGGATCCTACGAGCAGTACTTC. Translated: CANTPGQGSYEQYF.

The V call is TRBV10-3, the J call TRBJ2-3; 14 positions agree with TRBD2. Germline assignment: CDR1 ENHRY and CDR2 SYGVKD. The CDR3 contains 16 residues. J gave up 6 bases and V 3 bases, and 5 bases lay outside the gene matches. The CDR3 loop reads CAISEGLAGGLDTQYF. CDR3 nucleotide sequence: TGTGCCATCAGTGAAGGACTAGCGGGGGGTCTGGATACGCAGTATTTT.

The rearrangement uses TRBV6-5 and TRBJ1-3, with a possible D match to TRBD1 (5 bases). This CDR3 spans 16 amino acids. Trimming cost V 2 bases and J 2 bases, with 13 bases left between them. Germline V gives CDR1 MNHEY, CDR2 SVGAGI. Here the CDR3 reads CASSYQGGRAGNTIYF. The CDR3 region has the DNA TGTGCCAGCAGTTACCAGGGCGGGAGGGCTGGAAACACCATATATTTT.

The chain joins TRBV15 to TRBJ2-5; D is perhaps TRBD1 or TRBD2 (6 bases each). The V end lost 4 bases, the J end lost 9 bases, and 18 bases lay between the germline ends. Germline V gene sequence: CDR1 LNHNV, CDR2 YYDKDF (reference sequence). CDR3 length: 14 amino acids. CDR3 amino acids: CATSIGGPPMPQYF. In nucleotides, the CDR3 is TGTGCCACCAGCATCGGGGGCCCGCCAATGCCCCAGTACTTC.

V and J are TRBV6-5 and TRBJ2-7; 9 nucleotides match TRBD1. The CDR3 sequence is 15 residues long. Trimming removed 3 bases from V and 5 bases from J; junction bases left unmatched: 8. Per the germline V gene, CDR1 is MNHEY and CDR2 is SVGAGI. The CDR3 loop is CASSYWGTGTDEQYF. CDR3 DNA: TGTGCCAGCAGTTATTGGGGGACAGGGACGGACGAGCAGTACTTC.

V gene TRBV7-8 combines with J gene TRBJ2-7; TRBD1 matches at 9 bases. There are 13 residues in the CDR3. The J segment lost 4 bases and the V segment lost 3 bases, leaving 1 base of the junction unmatched. The germline V gene has CDR1 SGHVS and CDR2 FQNEAQ. Here the CDR3 DNA reads TGTGCCAGCAGCTTCGGGACAGGGTACGAGCAGTACTTC. Translated, it gives CASSFGTGYEQYF.

The chain joins TRBV5-1 to TRBJ2-4; TRBD2 aligns across 7 bases. Germline V gives CDR1 SGHRS, CDR2 YFSETQ. J was trimmed by 0 bases and V by 4 bases; bases with no gene match: 7. The CDR3 extends over 16 amino acids. CDR3 residues: CASSPDGGIAKNIQYF. As DNA, the CDR3 is TGCGCCAGCAGCCCCGACGGGGGGATAGCCAAAAACATTCAGTACTTC. Filled out from reference TRBV5-1 and TRBJ2-4, the complete variable domain reads KAGVTQTPRYLIKTRGQQVTLSCSPISGHRSVSWYQQTPGQGLQFLFEYFSETQRNKGNFPGRFSGRQFSNSRSEMNVSTLELGDSALYLCASSPDGGIAKNIQYFGAGTRLSVL.